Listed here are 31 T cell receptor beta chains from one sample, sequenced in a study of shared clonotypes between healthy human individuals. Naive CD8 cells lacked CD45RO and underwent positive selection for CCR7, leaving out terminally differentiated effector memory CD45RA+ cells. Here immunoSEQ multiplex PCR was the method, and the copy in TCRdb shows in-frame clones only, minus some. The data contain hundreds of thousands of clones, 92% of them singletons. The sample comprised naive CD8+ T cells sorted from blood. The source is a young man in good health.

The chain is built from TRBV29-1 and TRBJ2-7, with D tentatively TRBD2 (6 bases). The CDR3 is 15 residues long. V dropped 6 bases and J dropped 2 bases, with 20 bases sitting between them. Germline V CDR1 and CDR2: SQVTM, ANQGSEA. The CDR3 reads CSVREGSGLTYEQYF. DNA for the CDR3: TGCAGCGTCCGTGAGGGGTCGGGACTTACCTACGAGCAGTACTTC.

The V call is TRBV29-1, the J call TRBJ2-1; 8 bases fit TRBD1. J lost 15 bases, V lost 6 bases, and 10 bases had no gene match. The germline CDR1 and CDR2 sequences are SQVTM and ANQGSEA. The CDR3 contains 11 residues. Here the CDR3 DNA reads TGCAGCGTGGCCGGGACAGGCTGCAGGTTCTTC. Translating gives CSVAGTGCRFF.

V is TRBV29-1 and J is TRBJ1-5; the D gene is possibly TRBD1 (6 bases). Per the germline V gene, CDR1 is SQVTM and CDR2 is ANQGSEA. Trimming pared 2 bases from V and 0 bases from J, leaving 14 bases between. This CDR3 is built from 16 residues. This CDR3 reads CSVEKDRPYSNQPQHF. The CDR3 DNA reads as TGCAGCGTTGAAAAGGACAGACCTTATAGCAATCAGCCCCAGCATTTT.

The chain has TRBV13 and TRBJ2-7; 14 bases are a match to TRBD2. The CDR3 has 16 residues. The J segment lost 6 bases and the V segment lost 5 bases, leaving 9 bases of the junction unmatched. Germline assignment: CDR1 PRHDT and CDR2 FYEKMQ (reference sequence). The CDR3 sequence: CASSGPGLAGVSEQYF. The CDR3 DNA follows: TGTGCCAGCAGCGGGCCGGGACTAGCGGGAGTGAGCGAGCAGTACTTC.

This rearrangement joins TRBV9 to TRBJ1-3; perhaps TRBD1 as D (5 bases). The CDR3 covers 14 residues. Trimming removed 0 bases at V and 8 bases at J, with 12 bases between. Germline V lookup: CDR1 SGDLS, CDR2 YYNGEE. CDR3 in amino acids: CASSVVARDDTIYF. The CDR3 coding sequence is TGTGCCAGCAGCGTAGTGGCCAGGGATGACACCATATATTTT. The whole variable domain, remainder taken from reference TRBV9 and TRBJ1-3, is DSGVTQTPKHLITATGQRVTLRCSPRSGDLSVYWYQQSLDQGLQFLIQYYNGEERAKGNILERFSAQQFPDLHSELNLSSLELGDSALYFCASSVVARDDTIYFGEGSWLTVV.

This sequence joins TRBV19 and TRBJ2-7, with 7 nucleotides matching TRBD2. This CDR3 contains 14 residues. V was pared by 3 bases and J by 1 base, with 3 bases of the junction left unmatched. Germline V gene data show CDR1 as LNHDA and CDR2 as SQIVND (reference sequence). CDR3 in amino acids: CASSMGGVSYEQYF. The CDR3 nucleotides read TGTGCCAGTAGTATGGGAGGGGTTTCCTACGAGCAGTACTTC.

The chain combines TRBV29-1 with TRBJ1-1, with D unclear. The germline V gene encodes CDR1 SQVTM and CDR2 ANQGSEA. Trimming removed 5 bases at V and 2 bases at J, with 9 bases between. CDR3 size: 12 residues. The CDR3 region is CSVFLLNTEAFF. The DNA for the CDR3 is TGCAGCGTTTTCCTCCTAAACACTGAAGCTTTCTTT.

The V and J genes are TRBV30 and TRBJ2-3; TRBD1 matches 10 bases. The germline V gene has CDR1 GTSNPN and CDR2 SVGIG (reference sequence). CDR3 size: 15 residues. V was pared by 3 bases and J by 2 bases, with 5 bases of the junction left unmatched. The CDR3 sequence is CAWSGTGAVTDTQYF. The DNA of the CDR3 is TGTGCCTGGAGCGGGACAGGGGCCGTCACAGATACGCAGTATTTT.

CDR3 nucleotides: TGCGCCAGCAGTGGGACTAGCGGTTCCTCCTACAATGAGCAGTTCTTC. Translating gives CASSGTSGSSYNEQFF. The chain carries TRBV10-2 and TRBJ2-1, with 10 bases fitting TRBD2. CDR3 size: 16 residues. V dropped 4 bases and J dropped 0; count of bases not matched to a gene: 3. Looked up from germline, CDR1 is WSHSY and CDR2 is SAAADI.

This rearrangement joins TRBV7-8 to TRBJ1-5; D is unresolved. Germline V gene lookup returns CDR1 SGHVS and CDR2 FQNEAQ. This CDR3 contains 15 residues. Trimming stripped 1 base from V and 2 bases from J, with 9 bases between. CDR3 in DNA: TGTGCCAGCAGCTTAGGGGTCAGCGGCAATCAGCCCCAGCATTTT. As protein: CASSLGVSGNQPQHF.

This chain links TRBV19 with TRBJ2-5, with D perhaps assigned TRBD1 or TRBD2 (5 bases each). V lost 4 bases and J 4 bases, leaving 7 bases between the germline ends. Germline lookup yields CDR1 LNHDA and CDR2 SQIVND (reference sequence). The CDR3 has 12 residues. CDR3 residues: CASSNGAETQYF. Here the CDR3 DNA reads TGTGCCAGTAGTAACGGGGCAGAGACCCAGTACTTC.

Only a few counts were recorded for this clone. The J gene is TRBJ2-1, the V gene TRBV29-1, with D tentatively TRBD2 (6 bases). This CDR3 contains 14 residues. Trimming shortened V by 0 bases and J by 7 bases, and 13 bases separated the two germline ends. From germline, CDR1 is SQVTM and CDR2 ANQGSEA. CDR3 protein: CSVEDLQSGNEQFF. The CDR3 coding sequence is TGCAGCGTTGAAGATCTTCAGAGCGGGAATGAGCAGTTCTTC.

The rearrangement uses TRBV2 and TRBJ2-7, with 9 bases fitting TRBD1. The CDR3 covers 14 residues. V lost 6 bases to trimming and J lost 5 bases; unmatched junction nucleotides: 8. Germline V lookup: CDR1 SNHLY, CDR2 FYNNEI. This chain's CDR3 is CASSPGTGSDEQYF. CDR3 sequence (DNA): TGTGCCAGCAGCCCCGGGACAGGGTCGGACGAGCAGTACTTC.

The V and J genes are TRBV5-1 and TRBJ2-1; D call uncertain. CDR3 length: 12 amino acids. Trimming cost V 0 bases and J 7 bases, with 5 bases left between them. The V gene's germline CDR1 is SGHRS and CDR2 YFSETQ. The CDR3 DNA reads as TGCGCCAGCAGCTTGGAGTCAAATGAGCAGTTCTTC. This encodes CASSLESNEQFF.

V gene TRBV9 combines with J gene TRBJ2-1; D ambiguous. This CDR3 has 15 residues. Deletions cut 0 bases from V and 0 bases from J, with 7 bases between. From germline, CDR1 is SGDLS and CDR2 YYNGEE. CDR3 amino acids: CASSVDISSYNEQFF. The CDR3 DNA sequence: TGTGCCAGCAGCGTAGATATTAGCTCCTACAATGAGCAGTTCTTC.

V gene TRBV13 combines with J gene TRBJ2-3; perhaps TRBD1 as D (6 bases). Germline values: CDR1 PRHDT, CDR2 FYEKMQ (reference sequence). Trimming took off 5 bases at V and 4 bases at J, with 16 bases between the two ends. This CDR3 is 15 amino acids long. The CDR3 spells CASSLRDTVPDTQYF. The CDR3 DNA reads TGTGCCAGCAGCCTCCGGGACACAGTACCAGATACGCAGTATTTT.

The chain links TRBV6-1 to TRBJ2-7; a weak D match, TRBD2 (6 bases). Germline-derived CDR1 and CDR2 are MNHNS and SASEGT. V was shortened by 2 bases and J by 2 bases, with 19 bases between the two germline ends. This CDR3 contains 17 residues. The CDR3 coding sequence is TGTGCCAGCAGTGAAATGGTGGGACTTCTTTCCCCCTACGAGCAGTACTTC. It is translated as CASSEMVGLLSPYEQYF.

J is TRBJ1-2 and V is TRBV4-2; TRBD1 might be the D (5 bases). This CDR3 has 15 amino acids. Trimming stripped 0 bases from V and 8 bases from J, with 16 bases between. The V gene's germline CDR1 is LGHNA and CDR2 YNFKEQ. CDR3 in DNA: TGTGCCAGCAGCCAAGAAAGATCGGGGCATGAAGGCTACACCTTC. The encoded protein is CASSQERSGHEGYTF.

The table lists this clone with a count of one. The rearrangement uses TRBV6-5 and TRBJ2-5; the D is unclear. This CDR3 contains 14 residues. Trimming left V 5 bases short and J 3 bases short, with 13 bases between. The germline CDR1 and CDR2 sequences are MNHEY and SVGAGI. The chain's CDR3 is CASSKSTPEETQYF. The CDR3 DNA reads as TGTGCCAGCAGTAAATCGACACCCGAAGAGACCCAGTACTTC.

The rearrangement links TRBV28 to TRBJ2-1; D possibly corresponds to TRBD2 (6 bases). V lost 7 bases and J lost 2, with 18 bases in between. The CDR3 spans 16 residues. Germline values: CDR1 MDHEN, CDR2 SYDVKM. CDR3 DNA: TGTGCCAGCAATGAGTTCGGGGGAGCCACCTACAATGAGCAGTTCTTC. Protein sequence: CASNEFGGATYNEQFF. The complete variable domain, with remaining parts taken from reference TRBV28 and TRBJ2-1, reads DVKVTQSSRYLVKRTGEKVFLECVQDMDHENMFWYRQDPGLGLRLIYFSYDVKMKEKGDIPEGYSVSREKKERFSLILESASTNQTSMYLCASNEFGGATYNEQFFGPGTRLTVL.

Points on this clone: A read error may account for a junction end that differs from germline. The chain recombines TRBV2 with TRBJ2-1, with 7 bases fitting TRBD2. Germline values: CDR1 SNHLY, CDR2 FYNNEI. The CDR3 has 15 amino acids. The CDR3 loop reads CASSEGGSSFNEQFF. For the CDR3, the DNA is TGTGCCAGCAGTGAAGGCGGGAGCTCCTTCAATGAGCAGTTCTTC.

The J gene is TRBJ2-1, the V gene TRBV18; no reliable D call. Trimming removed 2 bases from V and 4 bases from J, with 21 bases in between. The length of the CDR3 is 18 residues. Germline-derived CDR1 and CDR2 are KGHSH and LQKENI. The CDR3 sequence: CASSPELTRDLYYNEQFF. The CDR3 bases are TGTGCCAGCTCACCAGAGTTGACAAGAGACCTCTATTACAATGAGCAGTTCTTC.

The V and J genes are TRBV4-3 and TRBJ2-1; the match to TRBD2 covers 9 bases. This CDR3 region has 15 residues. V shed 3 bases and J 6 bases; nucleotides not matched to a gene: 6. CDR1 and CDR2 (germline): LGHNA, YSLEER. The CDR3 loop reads CASSQLAGGVNEQFF. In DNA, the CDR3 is TGCGCCAGCAGCCAGTTGGCGGGAGGGGTCAATGAGCAGTTCTTC.

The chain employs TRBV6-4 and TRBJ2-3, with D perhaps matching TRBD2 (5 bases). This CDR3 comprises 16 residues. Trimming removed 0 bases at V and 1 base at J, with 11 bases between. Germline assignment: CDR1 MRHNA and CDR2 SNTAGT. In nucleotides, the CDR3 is TGTGCCAGCAGTGACTCCCGAGGTAGCGGCACAGATACGCAGTATTTT. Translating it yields CASSDSRGSGTDTQYF.

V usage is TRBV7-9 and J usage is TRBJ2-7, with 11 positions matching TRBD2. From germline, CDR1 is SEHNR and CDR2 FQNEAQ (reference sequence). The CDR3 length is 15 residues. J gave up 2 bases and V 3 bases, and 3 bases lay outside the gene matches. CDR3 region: CASSFFSGRAYEQYF. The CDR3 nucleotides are TGTGCCAGCAGCTTTTTTAGCGGGAGGGCCTACGAGCAGTACTTC.

The CDR3 sequence is CASSLYSGQGYEQYF. DNA for the CDR3: TGTGCCAGCAGCCTATACTCCGGACAGGGGTACGAGCAGTACTTC. The chain recombines TRBV11-2 with TRBJ2-7, with TRBD1 matching over 9 bases. CDR1 is SGHAT, CDR2 FQNNGV, per germline. This CDR3 region has 15 residues. V lost 5 bases to trimming and J lost 4 bases; unmatched junction nucleotides: 9.

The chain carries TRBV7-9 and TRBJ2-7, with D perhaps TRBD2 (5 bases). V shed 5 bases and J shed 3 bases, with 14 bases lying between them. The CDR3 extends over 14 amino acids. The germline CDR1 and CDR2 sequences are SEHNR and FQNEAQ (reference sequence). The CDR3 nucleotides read TGTGCCAGCAGCAAGAGGGAAAGGGACTACGAGCAGTACTTC. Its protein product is CASSKRERDYEQYF.

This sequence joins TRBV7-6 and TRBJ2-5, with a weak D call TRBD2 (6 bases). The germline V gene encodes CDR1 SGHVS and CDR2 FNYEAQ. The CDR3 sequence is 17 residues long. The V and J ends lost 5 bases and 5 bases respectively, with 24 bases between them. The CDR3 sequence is CASSDGARDSRMETQYF. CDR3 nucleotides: TGTGCCAGCAGCGACGGGGCAAGGGACTCCCGGATGGAGACCCAGTACTTC. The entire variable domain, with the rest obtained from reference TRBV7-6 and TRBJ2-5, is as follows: GAGVSQSPRYKVTKRGQDVALRCDPISGHVSLYWYRQALGQGPEFLTYFNYEAQQDKSGLPNDRFSAERPEGSISTLTIQRTEQRDSAMYRCASSDGARDSRMETQYFGPGTRLLVL.

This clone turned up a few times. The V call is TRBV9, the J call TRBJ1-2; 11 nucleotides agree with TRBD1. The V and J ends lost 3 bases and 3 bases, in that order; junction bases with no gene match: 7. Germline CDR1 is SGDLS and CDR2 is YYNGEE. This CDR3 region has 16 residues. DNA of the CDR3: TGTGCCAGCAGCGCCCCATGGGACAGGGGGGACTATGGCTACACCTTC. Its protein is CASSAPWDRGDYGYTF.

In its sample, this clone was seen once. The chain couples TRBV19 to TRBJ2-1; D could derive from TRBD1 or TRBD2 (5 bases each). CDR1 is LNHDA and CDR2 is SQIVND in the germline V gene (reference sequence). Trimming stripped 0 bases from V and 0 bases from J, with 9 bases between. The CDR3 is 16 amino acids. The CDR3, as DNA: TGTGCCAGTAGTATAGATTCGGGGACCTCCTACAATGAGCAGTTCTTC. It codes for CASSIDSGTSYNEQFF.

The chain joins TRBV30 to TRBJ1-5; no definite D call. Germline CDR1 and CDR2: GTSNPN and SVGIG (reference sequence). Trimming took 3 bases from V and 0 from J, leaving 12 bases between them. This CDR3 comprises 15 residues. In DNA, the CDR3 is TGTGCCTGGAGCCGAACGAGAAATAGCAATCAGCCCCAGCATTTT. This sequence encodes CAWSRTRNSNQPQHF. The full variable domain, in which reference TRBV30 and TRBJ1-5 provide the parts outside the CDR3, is SQTIHQWPATLVQPVGSPLSLECTVEGTSNPNLYWYRQAAGRGLQLLFYSVGIGQISSEVPQNLSASRPQDRQFILSSKKLLLSDSGFYLCAWSRTRNSNQPQHFGDGTRLSIL.